This TCR beta chain was recovered during a study of cytomegalovirus exposure and HLA in healthy donors. The study, taken as a whole, reports: Later analysis showed most CMV-associated TCR beta chains appearing HLA-restricted. Later on, an analysis showed TCR association rates differing by HLA locus, with DRB1 the most and HLA-C the fewest. An analysis that was carried out later associated 15,000 to 20,000 TCR beta sequences with HLA alleles at 0.05 false discovery rate. Later analysis identified several of the most significant clusters that appeared linked to common viral pathogens.

Of note for this clone: Its specificity is not known.

With 3 bases removed from V and 0 bases from J, the gap between germline ends came to 6 bases. Germline V gives CDR1 SEHNR, CDR2 FQNEAQ (reference sequence). The CDR3 loop spans 13 amino acids. It was with 60 Vbeta and 13 Jbeta primers that the PCR ran. The data were produced by immunoSEQ multiplex PCR, yet TCRdb's version contains in-frame clones alone and is incomplete. This sample carries roughly 69,000 clones, approximately 71% of them seen once, and the ten largest clones take 5.4%. The gene calls are TRBV7-9 and TRBJ2-7; the D is unclear. The clonotype comes from a man in his fifties or sixties in good health and CMV-seronegative. Sequenced input: PBMCs. The CDR3 DNA sequence: TGTGCCAGCAGCTTTCCTAGCTCCTACGAGCAGTACTTC. It codes for CASSFPSSYEQYF.